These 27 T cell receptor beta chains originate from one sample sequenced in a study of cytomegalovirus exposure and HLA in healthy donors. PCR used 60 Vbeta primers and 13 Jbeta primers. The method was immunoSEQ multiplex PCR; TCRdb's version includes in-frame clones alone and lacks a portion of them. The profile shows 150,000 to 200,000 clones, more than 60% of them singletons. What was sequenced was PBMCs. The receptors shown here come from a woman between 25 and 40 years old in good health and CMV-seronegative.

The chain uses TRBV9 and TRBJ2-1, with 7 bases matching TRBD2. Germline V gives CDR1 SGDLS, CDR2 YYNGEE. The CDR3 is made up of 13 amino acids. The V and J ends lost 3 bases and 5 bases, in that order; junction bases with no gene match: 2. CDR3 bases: TGTGCCAGCAGCGCTGCGGGGGACAATGAGCAGTTCTTC. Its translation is CASSAAGDNEQFF.

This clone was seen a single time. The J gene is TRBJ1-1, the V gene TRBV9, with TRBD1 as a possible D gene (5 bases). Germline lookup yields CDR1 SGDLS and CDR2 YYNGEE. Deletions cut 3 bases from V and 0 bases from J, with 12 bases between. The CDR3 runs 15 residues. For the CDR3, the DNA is TGTGCCAGCAGCGGAGGTTACAGGCTGAACACTGAAGCTTTCTTT. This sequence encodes CASSGGYRLNTEAFF.

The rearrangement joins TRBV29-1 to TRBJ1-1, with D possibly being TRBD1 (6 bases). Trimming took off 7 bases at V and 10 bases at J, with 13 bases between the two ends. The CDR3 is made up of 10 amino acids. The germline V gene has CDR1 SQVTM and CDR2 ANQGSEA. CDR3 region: CSASQGRAFF. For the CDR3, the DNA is TGCAGCGCCTCCCAGGGGAGAGCTTTCTTT.

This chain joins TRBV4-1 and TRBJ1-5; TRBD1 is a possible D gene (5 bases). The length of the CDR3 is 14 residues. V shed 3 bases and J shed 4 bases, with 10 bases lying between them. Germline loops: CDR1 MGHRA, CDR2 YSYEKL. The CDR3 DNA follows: TGCGCCAGCAGCCACCCACAGGCTAATCAGCCCCAGCATTTT. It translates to CASSHPQANQPQHF.

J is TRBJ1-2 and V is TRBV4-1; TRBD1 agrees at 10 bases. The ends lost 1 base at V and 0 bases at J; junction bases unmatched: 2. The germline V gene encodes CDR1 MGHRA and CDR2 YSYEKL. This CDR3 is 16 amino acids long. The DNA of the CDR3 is TGCGCCAGCAGCCAAGGACAGGGGGCGGCTAACTATGGCTACACCTTC. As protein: CASSQGQGAANYGYTF.

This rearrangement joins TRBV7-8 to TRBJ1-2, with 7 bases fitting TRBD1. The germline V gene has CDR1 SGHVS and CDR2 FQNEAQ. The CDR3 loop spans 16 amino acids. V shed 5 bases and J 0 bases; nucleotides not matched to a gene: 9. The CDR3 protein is CASSPAYRGANYGYTF. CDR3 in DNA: TGTGCCAGCAGCCCCGCCTACAGGGGAGCTAACTATGGCTACACCTTC.

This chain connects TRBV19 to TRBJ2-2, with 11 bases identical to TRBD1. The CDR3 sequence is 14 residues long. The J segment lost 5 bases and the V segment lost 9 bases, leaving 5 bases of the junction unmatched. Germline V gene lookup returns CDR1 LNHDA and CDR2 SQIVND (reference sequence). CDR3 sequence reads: CASRTGGATGELFF. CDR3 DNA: TGTGCCAGCAGGACAGGGGGCGCGACCGGGGAGCTGTTTTTT.

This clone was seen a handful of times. In DNA form, the CDR3 reads TGTGCCAGCAGCTTAACGCCGACTAGCGGGGGGTTCGCAGATACGCAGTATTTT. The encoded protein is CASSLTPTSGGFADTQYF. The rearrangement links TRBV7-3 to TRBJ2-3; the match to TRBD2 covers 13 bases. Germline lookup yields CDR1 SGHTA and CDR2 FQGTGA. The ends lost 0 bases at V and 4 bases at J; junction bases unmatched: 7. CDR3 length equals 18 residues.

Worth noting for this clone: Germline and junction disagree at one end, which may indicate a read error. The CDR3 protein is CVSRMTVNTEAFF. CDR3 nucleotides: TGTGTCAGCAGAATGACAGTTAACACTGAAGCTTTCTTT. The chain links TRBV6-5 to TRBJ1-1, with TRBD1 as a possible D gene (5 bases). Germline V gene sequence: CDR1 MNHEY, CDR2 SVGAGI. This CDR3 spans 13 amino acids.

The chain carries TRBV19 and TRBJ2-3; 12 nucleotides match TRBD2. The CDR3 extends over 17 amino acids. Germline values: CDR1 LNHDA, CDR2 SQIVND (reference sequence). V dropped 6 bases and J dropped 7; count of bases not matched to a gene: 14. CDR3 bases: TGTGCCAGTAGCGCCACGGGACTAGCGGGCGACGCTTATACGCAGTATTTT. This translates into CASSATGLAGDAYTQYF.

CDR3 in DNA: TGTGCCAGCACCCCCTTGGTGGGGAGCGGTGAAGCTTTCTTT. This codes for CASTPLVGSGEAFF. The chain couples TRBV5-6 to TRBJ1-1; the D is unclear. Germline CDR1 SGHDT, CDR2 YYEEEE. The V and J ends lost 6 bases and 7 bases respectively, with 19 bases between them. This CDR3 has 14 residues.

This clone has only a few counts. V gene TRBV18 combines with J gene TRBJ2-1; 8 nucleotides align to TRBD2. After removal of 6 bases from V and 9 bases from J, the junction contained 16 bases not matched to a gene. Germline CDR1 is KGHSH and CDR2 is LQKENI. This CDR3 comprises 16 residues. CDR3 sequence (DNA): TGTGCCAGCTCGAACAGCGGGGGAACTAAGGGTACTGAGCAGTTCTTC. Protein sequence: CASSNSGGTKGTEQFF.

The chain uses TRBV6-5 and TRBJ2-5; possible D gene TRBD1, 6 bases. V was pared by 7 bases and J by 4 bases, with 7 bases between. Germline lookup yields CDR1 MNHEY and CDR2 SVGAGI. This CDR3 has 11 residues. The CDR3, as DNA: TGTGCCAGCATCAGGGGAGAGACCCAGTACTTC. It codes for CASIRGETQYF.

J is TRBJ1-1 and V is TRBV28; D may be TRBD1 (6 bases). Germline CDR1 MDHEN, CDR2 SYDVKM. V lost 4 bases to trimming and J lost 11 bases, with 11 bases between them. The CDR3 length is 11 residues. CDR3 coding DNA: TGTGCCAGCAGTTCACAGGGAAGGGCTTTCTTT. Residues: CASSSQGRAFF.

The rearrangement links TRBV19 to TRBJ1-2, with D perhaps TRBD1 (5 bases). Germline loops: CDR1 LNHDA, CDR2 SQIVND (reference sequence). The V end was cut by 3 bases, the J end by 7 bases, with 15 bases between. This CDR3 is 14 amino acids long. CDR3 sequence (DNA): TGTGCCAGTAGTATGGTGGGACTCGGGGCTGGCTACACCTTC. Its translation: CASSMVGLGAGYTF.

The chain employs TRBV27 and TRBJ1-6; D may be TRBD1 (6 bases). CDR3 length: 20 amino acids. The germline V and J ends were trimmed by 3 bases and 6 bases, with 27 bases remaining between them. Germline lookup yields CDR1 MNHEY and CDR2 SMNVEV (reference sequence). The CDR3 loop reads CASSFSPRLTGNRGNSPLHF. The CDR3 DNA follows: TGTGCCAGCAGTTTTAGCCCCCGGCTTACAGGGAATAGAGGTAATTCACCCCTCCACTTT.

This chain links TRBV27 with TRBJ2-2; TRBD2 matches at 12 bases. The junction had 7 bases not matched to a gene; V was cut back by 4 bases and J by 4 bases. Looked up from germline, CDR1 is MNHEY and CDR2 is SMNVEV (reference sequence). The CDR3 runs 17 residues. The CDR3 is CASSSYRLAGATGELFF. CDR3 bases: TGTGCCAGCAGTTCATACAGACTAGCGGGGGCCACCGGGGAGCTGTTTTTT.

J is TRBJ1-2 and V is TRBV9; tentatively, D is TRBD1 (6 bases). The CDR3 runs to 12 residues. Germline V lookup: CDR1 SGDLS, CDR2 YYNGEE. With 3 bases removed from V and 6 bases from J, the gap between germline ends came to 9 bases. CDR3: CASSAHRDGYTF. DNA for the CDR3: TGTGCCAGCAGCGCGCACAGGGATGGCTACACCTTC.

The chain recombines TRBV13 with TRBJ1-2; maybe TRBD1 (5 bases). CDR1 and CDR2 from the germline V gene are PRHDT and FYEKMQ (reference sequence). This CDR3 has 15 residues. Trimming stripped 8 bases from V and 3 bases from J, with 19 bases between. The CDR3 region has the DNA TGTGCCAGCCGCGGGCTGTCTTGGGGGGACTATGGCTACACCTTC. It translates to CASRGLSWGDYGYTF.

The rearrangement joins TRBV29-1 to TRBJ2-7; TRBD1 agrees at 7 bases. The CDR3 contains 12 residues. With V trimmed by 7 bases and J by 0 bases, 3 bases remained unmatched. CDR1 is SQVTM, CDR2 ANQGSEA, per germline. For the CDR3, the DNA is TGCAGCGCCAGGGACAGCTCCTACGAGCAGTACTTC. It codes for CSARDSSYEQYF.

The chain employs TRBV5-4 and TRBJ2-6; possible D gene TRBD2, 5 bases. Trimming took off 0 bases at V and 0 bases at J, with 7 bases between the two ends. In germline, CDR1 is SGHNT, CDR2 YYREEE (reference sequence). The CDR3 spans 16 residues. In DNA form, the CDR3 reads TGTGCCAGCAGCTTGGATGGAGGCTCTGGGGCCAACGTCCTGACTTTC. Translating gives CASSLDGGSGANVLTF.

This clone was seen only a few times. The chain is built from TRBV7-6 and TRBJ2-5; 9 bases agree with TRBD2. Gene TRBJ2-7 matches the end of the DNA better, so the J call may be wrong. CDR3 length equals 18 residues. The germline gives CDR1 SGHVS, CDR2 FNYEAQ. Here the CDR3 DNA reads TGTGCCAGCAGCCCCGCCGGGACTAGCTCCCTGAGCTCCTACGAGCAGTACTTC. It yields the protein CASSPAGTSSLSSYEQYF.

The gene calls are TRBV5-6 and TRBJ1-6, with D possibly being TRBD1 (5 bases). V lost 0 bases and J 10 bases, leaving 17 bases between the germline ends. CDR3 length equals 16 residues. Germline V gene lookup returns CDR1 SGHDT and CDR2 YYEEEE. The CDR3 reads CASSLGTVTERSPLHF. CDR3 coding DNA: TGTGCCAGCAGCTTGGGAACTGTGACAGAACGGTCACCCCTCCACTTT.

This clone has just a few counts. The CDR3 DNA reads TGTGCCAGCGGGGCCCAGGGGCGGAACACTGAAGCTTTCTTT. It codes for CASGAQGRNTEAFF. This chain links TRBV2 with TRBJ1-1, with D perhaps TRBD1 (6 bases). V lost 8 bases and J lost 1, with 14 bases in between. This CDR3 has 14 residues. Germline CDR1 reads SNHLY; CDR2 reads FYNNEI. The full variable domain, in which reference TRBV2 and TRBJ1-1 provide the parts outside the CDR3, is EPEVTQTPSHQVTQMGQEVILRCVPISNHLYFYWYRQILGQKVEFLVSFYNNEISEKSEIFDDQFSVERPDGSNFTLKIRSTKLEDSAMYFCASGAQGRNTEAFFGQGTRLTVV.

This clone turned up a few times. CDR3 residues: CASSGEGNQPQHF. In nucleotides, the CDR3 is TGTGCCAGCAGTGGGGAGGGAAATCAGCCCCAGCATTTT. This sequence joins TRBV2 and TRBJ1-5; D remains unclear. Trimming removed 4 bases from V and 4 bases from J, with 8 bases in between. This CDR3 spans 13 amino acids. The V gene's germline CDR1 is SNHLY and CDR2 FYNNEI. Together with reference TRBV2 and TRBJ1-5, the CDR3 gives the full variable domain: EPEVTQTPSHQVTQMGQEVILRCVPISNHLYFYWYRQILGQKVEFLVSFYNNEISEKSEIFDDQFSVERPDGSNFTLKIRSTKLEDSAMYFCASSGEGNQPQHFGDGTRLSIL.

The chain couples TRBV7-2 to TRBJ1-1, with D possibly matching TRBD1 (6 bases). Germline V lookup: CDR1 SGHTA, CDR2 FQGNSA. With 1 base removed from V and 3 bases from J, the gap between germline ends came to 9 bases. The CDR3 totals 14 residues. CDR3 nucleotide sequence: TGTGCCAGCAGCTTAGTGAACAGGGACACTGAAGCTTTCTTT. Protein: CASSLVNRDTEAFF.

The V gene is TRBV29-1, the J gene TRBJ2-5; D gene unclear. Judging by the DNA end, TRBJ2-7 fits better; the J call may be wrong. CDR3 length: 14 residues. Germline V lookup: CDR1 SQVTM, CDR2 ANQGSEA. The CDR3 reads CSVGIVWSSYEQYF. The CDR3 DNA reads TGCAGCGTTGGTATAGTTTGGAGCTCCTACGAGCAGTACTTC.